The text below deals with one T cell receptor beta chain. The record originates from a study of control samples from healthy donors and cancer patients. The CDR3 is 12 amino acids. Germline V gene data show CDR1 as LNHNV and CDR2 as YYDKDF (reference sequence). The V and J ends lost 5 bases and 4 bases respectively, with 6 bases between them. This table comes from immunoSEQ multiplex PCR, and its TCRdb copy is limited to in-frame clones, with some not included. The sample contains under 200,000 clones, approximately 94% of which appear only once. Material for sequencing was blood. This clonotype originated in a middle-aged woman in good health. The V call is TRBV15, the J call TRBJ2-1; D is ambiguous. This CDR3 reads CATSRNYNEQFF. The CDR3 DNA reads as TGTGCCACCAGCCGTAATTACAATGAGCAGTTCTTC.